This T cell receptor beta chain was identified in a study of cytomegalovirus exposure and HLA in healthy donors. Whole-study results and caveats: Immune exposure was documented only through CMV serostatus.

The CDR3 loop spans 15 amino acids. The V gene end was trimmed by 3 bases and the J gene end by 8 bases; junction bases not matched to a gene: 5. Germline values: CDR1 LNHDA, CDR2 SQIVND (reference sequence). PCR primers comprised 60 Vbeta and 13 Jbeta primers. As originally analysed: A follow-up analysis tallied about 80 million unique TCR beta chains, roughly 11 million shared. Clones were sequenced by immunoSEQ multiplex PCR, and TCRdb holds only the in-frame ones, with some missing. The V and J calls and clone size were taken over from that table, and D and trimming were inferred from the DNA. The sample records about 130,000 clones, about three quarters being singletons. Regarding this clone: Its cognate antigen is unknown.

V is TRBV19 and J is TRBJ1-6, with 9 nucleotides matching TRBD1. Specimen: PBMCs. The sequence derives from a woman between 35 and 50 years old in good health and CMV-seronegative. This CDR3 is CASSIQDRGYSPLHF. The CDR3 DNA reads TGTGCCAGTAGTATCCAGGACAGGGGTTATTCACCCCTCCACTTT.